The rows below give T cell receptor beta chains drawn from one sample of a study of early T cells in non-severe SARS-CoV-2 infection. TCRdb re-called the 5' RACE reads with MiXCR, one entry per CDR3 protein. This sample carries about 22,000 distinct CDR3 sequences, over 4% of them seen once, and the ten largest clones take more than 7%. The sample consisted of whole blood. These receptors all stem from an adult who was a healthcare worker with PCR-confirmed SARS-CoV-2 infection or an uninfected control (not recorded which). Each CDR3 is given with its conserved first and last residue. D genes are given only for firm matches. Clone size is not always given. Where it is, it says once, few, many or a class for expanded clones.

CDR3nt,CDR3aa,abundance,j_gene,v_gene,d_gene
TGTGCCAGCAGCCCCGGTAGGCCGGTCTTAAGGGCTGTATGGGCTGAAGCTTTCTTT,CASSPGRPVLRAVWAEAFF,many,TRBJ1-1,TRBV7-8,-
TGTGCCAGCAGTTACACGGCAGCCTCCTACAATGAGCAGTTCTTC,CASSYTAASYNEQFF,many,TRBJ2-1,TRBV6-5,-
TGTGCCTGGAGGGAGAAACAATCTGGAAACACCATATATTTT,CAWREKQSGNTIYF,many,TRBJ1-3,TRBV30,-
TGTGCCAGCAGCTCCCAACAGGAGTCCGAGCAGTACTTC,CASSSQQESEQYF,-,TRBJ2-7,TRBV7-9,-
TGTGCCAGCAGTCTAGCGGGGGGATCAGAGACCCAGTACTTC,CASSLAGGSETQYF,many,TRBJ2-5,TRBV9,TRBD2
TGCGCCAGCAGCCAAGGGAGCGGCGAGACCCAGTACTTC,CASSQGSGETQYF,many,TRBJ2-5,TRBV4-3,-
TGTGCCAGTAGACCACAGTCGGGGGTCATGAACACCGGGGAGCTGTTTTTT,CASRPQSGVMNTGELFF,many,TRBJ2-2,TRBV19,-
TGTGCCATCAGTGACCCTACAGGGCGGCCGAAAAAGCAGTACTTC,CAISDPTGRPKKQYF,-,TRBJ2-7,TRBV10-3,-
TGCGCCAGCAGCTTGGGACAGTATGAAGAGACCCAGTACTTC,CASSLGQYEETQYF,many,TRBJ2-5,TRBV5-1,-
TGTGCCAGCAGTTCCGGGACAGGGTATCTTCAGCCCCAGCATTTT,CASSSGTGYLQPQHF,medium-sized,TRBJ1-5,TRBV28,TRBD1
TGTGCCAGCAGCGGATACCCCAATGAGCAGTTCTTC,CASSGYPNEQFF,many,TRBJ2-1,TRBV6-2/TRBV6-3,-
TGTGCCAGCAATTTGGACAACGGGTATGGCTACACCTTC,CASNLDNGYGYTF,many,TRBJ1-2,TRBV6-1,-
TGTGCCAGCAGCTTAGCGCGGGGACCTCAGCCCCAGCATTTT,CASSLARGPQPQHF,-,TRBJ1-5,TRBV7-2,-
TGTGCCAGCAGCGTAGGGACAGGGGCCTCTGGGGCCAACGTCCTGACTTTC,CASSVGTGASGANVLTF,-,TRBJ2-6,TRBV9,TRBD1
TGTGCCACCAGCAGAGATTCCATTGTGTTCTTC,CATSRDSIVFF,many,TRBJ2-1,TRBV15,-
TGTGCCACCAGTGATTTGCTGGGGACAGGGGGCCACACTGAAGCTTTCTTT,CATSDLLGTGGHTEAFF,-,TRBJ1-1,TRBV24-1,TRBD1
TGCAGTGCTGGCCCCTATAGGCGGGGCGGGGAGCTGTTTTTT,CSAGPYRRGGELFF,many,TRBJ2-2,TRBV20-1,-
TGTGCCAGCAGTCCCGCCCCGGGACAGGGGACCGGGGAGCTGTTTTTT,CASSPAPGQGTGELFF,many,TRBJ2-2,TRBV12-3/TRBV12-4,TRBD1